The next 22 T cell receptor beta chains were all read from a single sample in a study of T cell responses to AZD1222 COVID-19 vaccine. TCRdb's table, derived via immunoSEQ multiplex PCR, lists solely in-frame clones and lacks some. The repertoire holds 95,000 to 120,000 clones, with just over 85% as singletons. Sequencing was performed on peripheral blood, taken on day 0 of AZD1222 vaccination. The source of these receptors is an adult in good health.

The chain links TRBV19 to TRBJ1-2, with 11 bases that match TRBD1. J was trimmed by 6 bases and V by 4 bases; bases with no gene match: 4. CDR1 is LNHDA, CDR2 SQIVND, per germline (reference sequence). The CDR3 length is 14 residues. The CDR3 sequence: CASSTGTGGDGYTF. CDR3 coding DNA: TGTGCCAGTAGTACCGGGACAGGGGGTGATGGCTACACCTTC.

The chain recombines TRBV6-5 with TRBJ1-3; D may be TRBD1 (5 bases). Deletions cut 6 bases from V and 0 bases from J, with 6 bases between. CDR1 is MNHEY and CDR2 is SVGAGI in the germline V gene. This CDR3 region has 13 residues. This chain's CDR3 is CASRQVSGNTIYF. The DNA for the CDR3 is TGTGCCAGCAGACAGGTCTCTGGAAACACCATATATTTT.

This chain connects TRBV4-2 to TRBJ1-2, with 8 bases lining up with TRBD1. From germline, CDR1 is LGHNA and CDR2 YNFKEQ. J lost 3 bases, V lost 3 bases, and 9 bases had no gene match. The CDR3 has 16 residues. This chain's CDR3 is CASSQAPTTGDYGYTF. In DNA form, the CDR3 reads TGTGCCAGCAGCCAGGCCCCGACGACAGGGGACTATGGCTACACCTTC.

The chain carries TRBV5-6 and TRBJ2-5; D ambiguous. Trimming took off 4 bases at V and 1 base at J, with 17 bases between the two ends. The CDR3 totals 16 residues. Looked up from germline, CDR1 is SGHDT and CDR2 is YYEEEE. The CDR3 nucleotides are TGTGCCAGCAGCGCGGATGTTGGCAGGCGCCAAGAGACCCAGTACTTC. Its protein product is CASSADVGRRQETQYF.

This clone occurred once. V usage is TRBV27 and J usage is TRBJ2-7; unclear D gene. There are 12 residues in the CDR3. V gave up 5 bases and J gave up 6 bases, with 11 bases separating them. Germline-derived CDR1 and CDR2 are MNHEY and SMNVEV (reference sequence). CDR3 sequence: CASSTSQLEQYF. CDR3 bases: TGTGCCAGCAGTACGTCCCAACTCGAGCAGTACTTC.

The rearrangement uses TRBV2 and TRBJ1-1; weak D call: TRBD1 (5 bases). The CDR3 spans 15 residues. CDR1 and CDR2 (germline): SNHLY, FYNNEI. Trimming cost V 8 bases and J 2 bases, with 18 bases left between them. The DNA of the CDR3 is TGTGCCAGCCATAATATTCTGACAGCCAACACTGAAGCTTTCTTT. Translating it yields CASHNILTANTEAFF.

This chain connects TRBV7-2 to TRBJ2-3, with D possibly being TRBD2 (6 bases). The germline V and J ends were trimmed by 3 bases and 2 bases, with 9 bases remaining between them. CDR1 SGHTA and CDR2 FQGNSA come from the germline V gene. The CDR3 totals 14 residues. Here the CDR3 DNA reads TGTGCCAGCAGCTTTGCGGGGTCCACAGATACGCAGTATTTT. As protein: CASSFAGSTDTQYF.

The chain is built from TRBV19 and TRBJ2-3; 8 bases map to TRBD2. The CDR3 has 14 residues. V was clipped by 9 bases and J by 1 base; unmatched bases: 6. The germline V gene encodes CDR1 LNHDA and CDR2 SQIVND (reference sequence). The CDR3 is CASRFSGGTDTQYF. CDR3 coding DNA: TGTGCCAGCCGATTTAGCGGGGGCACAGATACGCAGTATTTT.

The chain uses TRBV3-1 (or the pseudogene TRBV3-2) and TRBJ1-6; D remains ambiguous. The CDR3 is made up of 14 amino acids. Germline assignment: CDR1 LGHDT and CDR2 YNNKEL (reference sequence). With 1 base removed from V and 9 bases from J, the gap between germline ends came to 10 bases. CDR3 protein: CASSQGHRGSPLHF. The CDR3 bases are TGTGCCAGCAGCCAAGGACACCGGGGTTCACCCCTCCACTTT.

The V call is TRBV4-1, the J call TRBJ2-5; 7 nucleotides agree with TRBD1. J gave up 2 bases and V 1 base, and 4 bases lay outside the gene matches. CDR3 length: 15 residues. Germline values: CDR1 MGHRA, CDR2 YSYEKL. The CDR3 DNA is TGCGCCAGCAGCCAAGCGGACAGGTCACAAGAGACCCAGTACTTC. Its protein product is CASSQADRSQETQYF.

The CDR3, as DNA: TGTGCCAGCTCACCCGCCATTCTAGCCAAAAACATTCAGTACTTC. Translated: CASSPAILAKNIQYF. The chain recombines TRBV18 with TRBJ2-4; D unclear. CDR1 is KGHSH, CDR2 LQKENI, per germline. The CDR3 length is 15 residues. V was clipped by 3 bases and J by 0 bases, with 9 bases between them. Drawing the rest from reference TRBV18 and TRBJ2-4, the complete variable domain is NAGVMQNPRHLVRRRGQEARLRCSPMKGHSHVYWYRQLPEEGLKFMVYLQKENIIDESGMPKERFSAEFPKEGPSILRIQQVVRGDSAAYFCASSPAILAKNIQYFGAGTRLSVL.

The chain couples TRBV18 to TRBJ2-5; D is uncertain. This CDR3 comprises 11 residues. Germline V gives CDR1 KGHSH, CDR2 LQKENI. Trimming took off 5 bases at V and 6 bases at J, with 7 bases between the two ends. The CDR3 DNA follows: TGTGCCAGCTCAGCAGGCAAGACCCAGTACTTC. The encoded protein is CASSAGKTQYF.

V and J are TRBV24-1 and TRBJ2-2; 10 bases match TRBD1. V shed 4 bases and J 6 bases; nucleotides not matched to a gene: 10. Germline V gene sequence: CDR1 KGHDR, CDR2 SFDVKD. This CDR3 is 17 amino acids long. The CDR3 here is CATSDPNRDRGSGELFF. For the CDR3, the DNA is TGTGCCACCAGTGACCCGAACCGGGACAGGGGATCCGGGGAGCTGTTTTTT.

This chain links TRBV6-1 with TRBJ1-1; unclear D gene. Trimming took 3 bases from V and 3 from J, leaving 11 bases between them. CDR1 is MNHNS and CDR2 is SASEGT in the germline V gene. The CDR3 has 14 amino acids. The CDR3 loop reads CASSDVGWDTEAFF. The CDR3 DNA follows: TGTGCCAGCAGTGATGTGGGGTGGGACACTGAAGCTTTCTTT.

This rearrangement joins TRBV7-2 to TRBJ1-2; TRBD1 matches at 11 bases. The CDR3 loop spans 14 amino acids. CDR1 is SGHTA and CDR2 is FQGNSA in the germline V gene. The J segment lost 8 bases and the V segment lost 5 bases, leaving 7 bases of the junction unmatched. The CDR3 nucleotides read TGTGCCAGCAGCGGTGGGACAGGGGGAAGGGGCTACACCTTC. Translated, it gives CASSGGTGGRGYTF.

This rearrangement joins TRBV5-1 to TRBJ2-1; 10 nucleotides align to TRBD2. Germline values: CDR1 SGHRS, CDR2 YFSETQ. V was pared by 0 bases and J by 10 bases, with 10 bases of the junction left unmatched. CDR3 length equals 16 residues. Written as DNA, the CDR3 is TGCGCCAGCAGCTTGGGGGCACTAGCGGGAATCGGCGAGCAGTTCTTC. This encodes CASSLGALAGIGEQFF.

The chain couples TRBV30 to TRBJ1-1; 9 bases are shared with TRBD1. This CDR3 has 16 amino acids. The germline CDR1 and CDR2 sequences are GTSNPN and SVGIG (reference sequence). The trim removed 3 bases at V and 0 bases at J, leaving 8 bases unmatched. CDR3 nucleotides: TGTGCCTGGAGGGCGGCTCGGACAGGGGTGAACACTGAAGCTTTCTTT. It yields the protein CAWRAARTGVNTEAFF.

CDR3 DNA sequence: TGTGCCACCAGGATCGAGGGGGCGCGAGAAAAACTGTTTTTT. As protein: CATRIEGAREKLFF. The gene calls are TRBV15 and TRBJ1-4; 7 nucleotides agree with TRBD1. V was clipped by 6 bases and J by 8 bases; unmatched bases: 9. The CDR3 totals 14 residues. The germline gives CDR1 LNHNV, CDR2 YYDKDF (reference sequence).

This sequence joins TRBV5-1 and TRBJ1-6; 10 nucleotides agree with TRBD1. V was pared by 4 bases and J by 8 bases, with 12 bases of the junction left unmatched. From germline, CDR1 is SGHRS and CDR2 YFSETQ. The CDR3 length is 17 residues. CDR3 sequence: CASSLKPGQGMDSPLHF. As DNA, the CDR3 is TGCGCCAGCAGCCTGAAGCCGGGACAGGGGATGGATTCACCCCTCCACTTT. Together with reference TRBV5-1 and TRBJ1-6, the CDR3 gives the full variable domain: KAGVTQTPRYLIKTRGQQVTLSCSPISGHRSVSWYQQTPGQGLQFLFEYFSETQRNKGNFPGRFSGRQFSNSRSEMNVSTLELGDSALYLCASSLKPGQGMDSPLHFGNGTRLTVT.

For this clone: The junction shows a germline mismatch at one end, possibly a read error. The V gene is TRBV12-3 or TRBV12-4, the J gene TRBJ1-2, with D possibly being TRBD1 (5 bases). The CDR3 is made up of 12 amino acids. The CDR3 region is CASSFGGNGHTF. Written as DNA, the CDR3 is TGTGCCAGCAGTTTTGGGGGGAATGGCCACACCTTC.

V and J are TRBV7-2 and TRBJ1-4; weak D call: TRBD1 (5 bases). This CDR3 contains 17 residues. Between the trimmed V and J ends, which lost 1 base and 4 bases, there was a span of 16 bases. CDR1 and CDR2 (germline): SGHTA, FQGNSA. CDR3 loop: CASSLVATRDLNEKLFF. CDR3 DNA: TGTGCCAGCAGCTTAGTAGCGACTCGGGACCTTAATGAAAAACTGTTTTTT.

This clone was seen once. This chain joins TRBV7-2 and TRBJ2-1, with 7 positions matching TRBD1. Germline CDR1 SGHTA, CDR2 FQGNSA. The CDR3 spans 14 residues. V gave up 3 bases and J gave up 6 bases; unmatched junction bases: 5. The CDR3 sequence is CASSFTQGVNEQFF. In DNA, the CDR3 is TGTGCCAGCAGCTTTACGCAGGGGGTCAATGAGCAGTTCTTC.